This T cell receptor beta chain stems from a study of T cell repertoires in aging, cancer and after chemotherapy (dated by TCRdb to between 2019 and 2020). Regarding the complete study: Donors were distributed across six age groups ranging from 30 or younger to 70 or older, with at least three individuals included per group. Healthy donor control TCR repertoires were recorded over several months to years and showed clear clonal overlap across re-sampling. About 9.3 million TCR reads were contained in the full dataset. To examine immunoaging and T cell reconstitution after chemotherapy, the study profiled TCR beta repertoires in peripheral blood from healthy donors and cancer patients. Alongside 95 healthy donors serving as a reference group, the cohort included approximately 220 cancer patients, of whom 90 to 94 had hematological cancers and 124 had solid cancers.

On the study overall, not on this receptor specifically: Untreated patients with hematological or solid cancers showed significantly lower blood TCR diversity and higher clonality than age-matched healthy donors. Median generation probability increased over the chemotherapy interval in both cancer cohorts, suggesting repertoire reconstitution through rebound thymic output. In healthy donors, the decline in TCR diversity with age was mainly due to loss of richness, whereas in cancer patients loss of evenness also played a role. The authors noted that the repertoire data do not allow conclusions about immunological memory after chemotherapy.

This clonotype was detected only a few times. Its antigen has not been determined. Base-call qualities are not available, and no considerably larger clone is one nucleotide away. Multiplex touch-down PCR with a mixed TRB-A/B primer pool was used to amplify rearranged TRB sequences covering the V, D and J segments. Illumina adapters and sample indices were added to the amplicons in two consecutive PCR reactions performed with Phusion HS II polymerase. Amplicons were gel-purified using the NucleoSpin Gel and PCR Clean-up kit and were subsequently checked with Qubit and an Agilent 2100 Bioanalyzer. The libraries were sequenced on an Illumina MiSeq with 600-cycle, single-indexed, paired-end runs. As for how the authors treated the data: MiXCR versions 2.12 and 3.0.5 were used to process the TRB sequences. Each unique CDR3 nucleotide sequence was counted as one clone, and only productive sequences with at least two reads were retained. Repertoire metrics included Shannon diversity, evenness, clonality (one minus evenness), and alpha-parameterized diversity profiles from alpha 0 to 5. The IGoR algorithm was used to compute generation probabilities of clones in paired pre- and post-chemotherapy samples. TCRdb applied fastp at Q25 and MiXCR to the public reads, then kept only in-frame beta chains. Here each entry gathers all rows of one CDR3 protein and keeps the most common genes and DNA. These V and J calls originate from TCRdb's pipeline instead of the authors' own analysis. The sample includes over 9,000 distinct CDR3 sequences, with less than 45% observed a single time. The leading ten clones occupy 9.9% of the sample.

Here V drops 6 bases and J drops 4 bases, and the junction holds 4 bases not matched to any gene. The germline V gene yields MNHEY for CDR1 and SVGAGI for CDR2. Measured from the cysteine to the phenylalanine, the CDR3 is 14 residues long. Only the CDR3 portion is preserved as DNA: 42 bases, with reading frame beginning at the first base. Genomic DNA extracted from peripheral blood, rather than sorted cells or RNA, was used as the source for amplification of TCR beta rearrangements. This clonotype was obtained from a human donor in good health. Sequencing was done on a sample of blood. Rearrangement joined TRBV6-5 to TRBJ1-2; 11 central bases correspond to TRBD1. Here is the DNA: TGTGCCAGCAGGGACAGGGGGCCCCTCTATGGCTACACCTTC. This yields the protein CASRDRGPLYGYTF.